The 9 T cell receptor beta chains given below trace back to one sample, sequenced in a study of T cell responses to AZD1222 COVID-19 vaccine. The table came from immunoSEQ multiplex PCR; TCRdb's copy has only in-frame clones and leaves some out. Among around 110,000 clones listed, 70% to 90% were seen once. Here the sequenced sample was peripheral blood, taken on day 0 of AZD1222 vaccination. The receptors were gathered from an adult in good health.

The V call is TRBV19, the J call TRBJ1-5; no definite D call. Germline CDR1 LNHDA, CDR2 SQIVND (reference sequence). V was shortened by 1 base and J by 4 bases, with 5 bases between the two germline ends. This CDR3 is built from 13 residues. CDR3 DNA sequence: TGTGCCAGTAGTATAGGTCAGAATCAGCCCCAGCATTTT. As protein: CASSIGQNQPQHF.

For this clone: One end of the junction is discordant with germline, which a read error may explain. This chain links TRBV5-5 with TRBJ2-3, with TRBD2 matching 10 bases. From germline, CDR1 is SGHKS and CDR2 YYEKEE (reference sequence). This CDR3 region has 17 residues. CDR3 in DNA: TGTGCCACCAGCCTTCCCCATTTAGCGGGGGGCTCAGATACGCAGTATTTT. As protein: CATSLPHLAGGSDTQYF.

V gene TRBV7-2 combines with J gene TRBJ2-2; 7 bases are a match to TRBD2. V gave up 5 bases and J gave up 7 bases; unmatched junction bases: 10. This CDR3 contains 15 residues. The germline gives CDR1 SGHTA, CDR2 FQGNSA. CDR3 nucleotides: TGTGCCAGCAGCCCCGGGGGGAAGAAGGGCGGGGAGCTGTTTTTT. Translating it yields CASSPGGKKGGELFF.

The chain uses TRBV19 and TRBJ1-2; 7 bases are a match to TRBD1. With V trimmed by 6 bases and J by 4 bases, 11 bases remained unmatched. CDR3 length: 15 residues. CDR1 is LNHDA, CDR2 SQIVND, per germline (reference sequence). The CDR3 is CASRTGTVSPYGYTF. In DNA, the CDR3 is TGTGCCAGTAGGACAGGGACAGTCTCACCCTATGGCTACACCTTC.

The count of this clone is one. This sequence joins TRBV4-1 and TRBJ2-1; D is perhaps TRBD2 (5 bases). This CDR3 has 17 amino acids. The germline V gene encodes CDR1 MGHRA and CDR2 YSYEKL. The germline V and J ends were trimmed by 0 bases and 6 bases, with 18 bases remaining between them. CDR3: CASSQEELARRVNEQFF. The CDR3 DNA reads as TGCGCCAGCAGCCAAGAGGAGCTAGCCCGAAGGGTCAATGAGCAGTTCTTC.

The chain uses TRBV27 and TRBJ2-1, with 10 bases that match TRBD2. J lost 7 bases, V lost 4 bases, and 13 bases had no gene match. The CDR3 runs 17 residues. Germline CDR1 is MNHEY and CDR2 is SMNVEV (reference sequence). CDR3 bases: TGTGCCAGCAGTTATCAAAGCGGGAGGGCCGGTCTTAATGAGCAGTTCTTC. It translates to CASSYQSGRAGLNEQFF.

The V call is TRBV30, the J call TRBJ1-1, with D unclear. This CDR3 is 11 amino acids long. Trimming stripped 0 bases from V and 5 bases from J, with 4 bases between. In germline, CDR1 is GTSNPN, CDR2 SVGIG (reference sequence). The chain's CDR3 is CAWSVGTEAFF. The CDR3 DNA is TGTGCCTGGAGTGTTGGAACTGAAGCTTTCTTT.

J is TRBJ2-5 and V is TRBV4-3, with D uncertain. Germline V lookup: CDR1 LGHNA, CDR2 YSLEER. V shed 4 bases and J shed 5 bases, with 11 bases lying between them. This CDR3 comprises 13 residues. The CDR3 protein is CASSLKGSETQYF. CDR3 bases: TGCGCCAGCAGCCTAAAGGGTTCTGAGACCCAGTACTTC.

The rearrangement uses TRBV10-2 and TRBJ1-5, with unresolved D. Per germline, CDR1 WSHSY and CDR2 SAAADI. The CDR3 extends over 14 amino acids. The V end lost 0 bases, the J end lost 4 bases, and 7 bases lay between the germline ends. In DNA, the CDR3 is TGCGCCAGCAGTGAGTCGTACCGAAATCAGCCCCAGCATTTT. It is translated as CASSESYRNQPQHF.